These 10 T cell receptor beta chains share one sample of origin, sequenced in a study of identical twins. MiXCR was run by TCRdb on the 5' RACE reads, yielding one entry per CDR3 protein. The sample lists hundreds of thousands of distinct CDR3 sequences; over 20% were seen once. The same sample was also studied in work on T cells expressing NK-cell markers.

Sequencing was done on a sample of PBMCs. These receptors were taken from a woman aged 18-29 years in good health.

The chain has TRBV12-3 or TRBV12-4 and TRBJ2-7; 9 positions match TRBD2. The J segment lost 4 bases and the V segment lost 6 bases, leaving 16 bases of the junction unmatched. The CDR3 consists of 17 residues. The CDR3 loop reads CASRAPRLAGERYEQYF. CDR3 sequence (DNA): TGTGCCAGCAGGGCCCCCCGTTTAGCGGGAGAAAGGTACGAGCAGTACTTC.

The J gene is TRBJ1-2, the V gene TRBV12-3 or TRBV12-4; 9 bases are shared with TRBD1. V was pared by 10 bases and J by 4 bases, with 16 bases of the junction left unmatched. This CDR3 region has 16 residues. In nucleotides, the CDR3 is TGTGCCATCTACCCGGGACAGGGAGGAAGGGGCTATGGCTACACCTTC. Residues: CAIYPGQGGRGYGYTF.

The genes are TRBV7-2 and TRBJ2-4, with 12 bases matching TRBD2. The CDR3 has 16 amino acids. CDR1 SGHTA and CDR2 FQGNSA come from the germline V gene. V dropped 1 base and J dropped 9; count of bases not matched to a gene: 7. The DNA for the CDR3 is TGTGCCAGCAGCTTAGAATCTAGCGGGAGGGCCTTCATTCAGTACTTC. This translates into CASSLESSGRAFIQYF.

On this clonotype: A much more abundant neighbour one base away suggests this may be a read error. The V gene is TRBV2, the J gene TRBJ2-1; 7 positions match TRBD1. The CDR3 sequence is 12 residues long. Germline trimming cut 7 bases from V and 5 bases from J; bases unmatched to any gene: 2. Germline V lookup: CDR1 SNHLY, CDR2 FYNNEI. In nucleotides, the CDR3 is TGTGCCAGCAACAGGGGAAACAATGAGCAGTTCTTC. Translating gives CASNRGNNEQFF.

V and J are TRBV6-1 and TRBJ2-7; D is perhaps TRBD2 (8 bases). Deletions cut 4 bases from V and 0 bases from J, with 25 bases between. Per the germline V gene, CDR1 is MNHNS and CDR2 is SASEGT. The CDR3 length is 19 residues. Here the CDR3 DNA reads TGTGCCAGCAGTGGGGGACGGACAGGAGCGGGGGCCAGCTCCTACGAGCAGTACTTC. This codes for CASSGGRTGAGASSYEQYF.

This clonotype has only a few counts. The chain recombines TRBV10-3 with TRBJ1-2; TRBD1 aligns across 7 bases. The CDR3 runs 14 residues. J was trimmed by 4 bases and V by 4 bases; bases with no gene match: 6. Per the germline V gene, CDR1 is ENHRY and CDR2 is SYGVKD. The CDR3 bases are TGTGCCATCAGTGTTACAGGGGCGAGCTATGGCTACACCTTC. Translated: CAISVTGASYGYTF.

The DNA of the CDR3 is TGTGCCAGCAGCAATCGACTAGCGGGGGGGCATGGTACGCAGTATTTT. It codes for CASSNRLAGGHGTQYF. The chain is built from TRBV12-3 or TRBV12-4 and TRBJ2-3; 14 bases fit TRBD2. The CDR3 spans 16 residues. The V gene end was trimmed by 6 bases and the J gene end by 8 bases; junction bases not matched to a gene: 10.

In its sample, this clonotype was seen many times. The chain recombines TRBV12-3 or TRBV12-4 with TRBJ1-2; no clear D. CDR3 length equals 13 residues. Trimming pared 1 base from V and 2 bases from J, leaving 5 bases between. Here the CDR3 reads CASSLGPNYGYTF. The CDR3 DNA is TGTGCCAGCAGTTTAGGACCGAACTATGGCTACACCTTC.

This chain connects TRBV7-9 to TRBJ2-7, with TRBD1 matching over 7 bases. The germline V gene encodes CDR1 SEHNR and CDR2 FQNEAQ (reference sequence). This CDR3 has 15 amino acids. J lost 5 bases, V lost 4 bases, and 11 bases had no gene match. The CDR3 here is CASSWERTGDNEQYF. The CDR3 nucleotides read TGTGCCAGCAGCTGGGAACGGACAGGAGATAACGAGCAGTACTTC.

This clonotype was found a few times. The rearrangement links TRBV12-3 or TRBV12-4 to TRBJ1-2; 10 bases fit TRBD1. The V and J ends lost 9 bases and 4 bases, in that order; junction bases with no gene match: 8. The CDR3 contains 14 residues. The CDR3 spells CASTRDRGPYGYTF. In nucleotides, the CDR3 is TGTGCCAGTACCCGGGACAGGGGACCCTATGGCTACACCTTC.